What follows is one T cell receptor beta chain and its context. Assay: immunoSEQ multiplex PCR; the TCRdb copy retains only in-frame clones and omits some. The sample has roughly 60,000 clones; roughly 89% are singletons. This CDR3 spans 17 amino acids. Germline V gene lookup returns CDR1 SEHNR and CDR2 FQNEAQ (reference sequence). The V gene end was trimmed by 5 bases and the J gene end by 1 base; junction bases not matched to a gene: 5. The sample belongs to a study of graft-versus-host responses after intestinal transplantation. The V call is TRBV7-9, the J call TRBJ2-2, with 12 bases identical to TRBD2. This sample comprised PBMCs, obtained 26 days after transplant. The sequence came from a human patient who received an intestinal transplant, so some T cells may come from the graft donor. The CDR3 DNA sequence: TGTGCCAGCAGCCCTAGCGGGGGGGGTCGGAACACCGGGGAGCTGTTTTTT. Translating gives CASSPSGGGRNTGELFF.